This T cell receptor beta chain was captured in a study of response to subunit inactivated influenza vaccine. Trimming cost V 6 bases and J 10 bases; bases outside gene matches: 11. The germline CDR1 and CDR2 sequences are DFQATT and SNEGSKA (reference sequence). This CDR3 is built from 15 residues. From the RT-PCR reads, TCRdb called clonotypes with MiXCR, one entry per CDR3 protein. The data contain under 500,000 distinct CDR3 sequences, 10% to 11% of them singletons. This clonotype was detected ten times or more. The chain recombines TRBV20-1 with TRBJ1-6, with 11 nucleotides matching TRBD1. The sequencing used PBMCs from blood, collected about 40 days after vaccination. The TCR was taken from a man in his fifties who received an inactivated influenza vaccine. The CDR3 DNA is TGCAGTGCGGAGCCCCCGGGACAGGGGGGCTCACCCCTCCACTTT. Residues: CSAEPPGQGGSPLHF.